This passage covers 25 T cell receptor beta chains from one sample sequenced in a study of T cells in Graves' hyperthyroidism and ophthalmopathy. TCR beta CDR3 region amplification was performed from RNA transcripts. First-round RT-PCR with HTBI primers amplified the TCR CDR3 region. In TCRdb, the multiplex PCR reads were re-called with MiXCR into one record per CDR3 protein. The sample carries about 740,000 distinct CDR3 sequences, 12% to 15% recorded once. The specimen sequenced was blood. These receptors were taken from a woman younger than 30 with Graves' hyperthyroidism.

This clonotype has a handful of counts. The rearrangement uses TRBV19 and TRBJ1-5; D not resolved. CDR3 length equals 14 residues. V lost 1 base and J lost 5, with 9 bases in between. Germline-derived CDR1 and CDR2 are LNHDA and SQIVND (reference sequence). The CDR3 region is CASSIVGGYQPQHF. The CDR3 DNA reads as TGTGCCAGTAGTATAGTAGGAGGGTATCAGCCCCAGCATTTT.

This sequence joins TRBV30 and TRBJ1-3; no firm D call. CDR1 is GTSNPN and CDR2 is SVGIG in the germline V gene (reference sequence). The CDR3 is 17 residues long. The V end was cut by 0 bases, the J end by 1 base, with 16 bases between. The CDR3 region is CAWSVSGLPGSGNTIYF. In DNA form, the CDR3 reads TGTGCCTGGAGTGTTTCTGGTCTCCCGGGTTCTGGAAACACCATATATTTT.

This clonotype showed up just a few times. The rearrangement uses TRBV10-3 and TRBJ2-7, with 8 bases that match TRBD1. Germline trimming cut 0 bases from V and 4 bases from J; bases unmatched to any gene: 8. The CDR3 runs 16 residues. The V gene's germline CDR1 is ENHRY and CDR2 SYGVKD. The CDR3 here is CAISESGRGLKYEQYF. In DNA, the CDR3 is TGTGCCATCAGTGAGTCGGGCAGGGGGCTGAAGTACGAGCAGTACTTC.

The chain joins TRBV20-1 to TRBJ2-5, with TRBD2 matching 7 bases. V was pared by 5 bases and J by 2 bases, with 17 bases of the junction left unmatched. CDR3 length: 17 amino acids. Per the germline V gene, CDR1 is DFQATT and CDR2 is SNEGSKA (reference sequence). CDR3 sequence (DNA): TGCAGTGCTCCAAAGATCCAGGCTAGCGGACCTCAAGAGACCCAGTACTTC. Its translation: CSAPKIQASGPQETQYF.

This clonotype was seen repeatedly, ten times or more. V is TRBV7-9 and J is TRBJ2-1, with 7 bases fitting TRBD2. The CDR3 spans 18 residues. Germline values: CDR1 SEHNR, CDR2 FQNEAQ (reference sequence). After removal of 5 bases from V and 3 bases from J, the junction contained 16 bases not matched to a gene. Here the CDR3 reads CASSPRPRSSGIYNEQFF. The CDR3 region has the DNA TGTGCCAGCAGCCCACGCCCACGATCTAGCGGCATCTACAATGAGCAGTTCTTC.

This clonotype was observed at least ten times. J is TRBJ2-5 and V is TRBV20-1; 9 positions match TRBD1. This CDR3 comprises 14 residues. Unmatched junction bases numbered 5, after V lost 1 base and J lost 5 bases. In germline, CDR1 is DFQATT, CDR2 SNEGSKA (reference sequence). The CDR3 nucleotides are TGCAGTGCTAGAGGGGACAGGGTTGAGGAGACCCAGTACTTC. It is translated as CSARGDRVEETQYF.

This clonotype was picked up many times. This rearrangement joins TRBV12-3 or TRBV12-4 to TRBJ2-3; D is uncertain. V was trimmed by 7 bases and J by 4 bases, leaving 15 bases between them. The CDR3 has 14 amino acids. Written as DNA, the CDR3 is TGTGCCAGCAATTCCTACCCGCCGGCAGATACGCAGTATTTT. It is translated as CASNSYPPADTQYF.

This clonotype was counted ten times or more. The rearrangement joins TRBV4-1 to TRBJ2-7; 10 bases fit TRBD1. V dropped 3 bases and J dropped 2; count of bases not matched to a gene: 7. The CDR3 has 16 residues. Germline loops: CDR1 MGHRA, CDR2 YSYEKL. The chain's CDR3 is CASSQILTGGPYEQYF. The CDR3 nucleotides read TGCGCCAGCAGCCAGATCTTGACAGGGGGCCCCTACGAGCAGTACTTC.

This clonotype was seen only a few times. The V call is TRBV6-1, the J call TRBJ2-7, with TRBD1 as a possible D gene (6 bases). The germline V gene encodes CDR1 MNHNS and CDR2 SASEGT. This CDR3 is 15 amino acids long. The V end lost 5 bases, the J end lost 2 bases, and 16 bases lay between the germline ends. The CDR3 reads CASSYKTGLTYEQYF. CDR3 nucleotide sequence: TGTGCCAGCAGTTATAAGACAGGACTCACCTACGAGCAGTACTTC.

This clonotype was counted between two and nine times. The rearrangement links TRBV4-1 to TRBJ2-7, with 7 bases lining up with TRBD2. Germline CDR1 is MGHRA and CDR2 is YSYEKL. The CDR3 is 14 residues long. Trimming removed 3 bases from V and 4 bases from J; junction bases left unmatched: 6. CDR3 sequence: CASSQMTSYYEQYF. Written as DNA, the CDR3 is TGCGCCAGCAGCCAGATGACTAGCTATTACGAGCAGTACTTC.

This clonotype has a count of ten or more. V is TRBV2 and J is TRBJ2-7; weak D call: TRBD1 (6 bases). CDR1 and CDR2 from the germline V gene are SNHLY and FYNNEI. The CDR3 runs 14 residues. The V and J ends lost 3 bases and 1 base respectively, with 10 bases between them. CDR3 amino acids: CASSDRQGSYEQYF. For the CDR3, the DNA is TGTGCCAGCAGTGATCGGCAGGGGTCCTACGAGCAGTACTTC.

The J gene is TRBJ1-5, the V gene TRBV19; possibly TRBD1 for D (6 bases). V was pared by 3 bases and J by 0 bases, with 30 bases between. CDR1 LNHDA and CDR2 SQIVND come from the germline V gene (reference sequence). CDR3 length equals 22 residues. CDR3 sequence: CASSIRQGRTRLTSHSNQPQHF. As DNA, the CDR3 is TGTGCCAGTAGTATTAGGCAGGGGAGGACCCGCTTGACTTCACATAGCAATCAGCCCCAGCATTTT.

This clonotype was seen only a few times. This chain connects TRBV27 to TRBJ1-5; D is unresolved. Per the germline V gene, CDR1 is MNHEY and CDR2 is SMNVEV (reference sequence). The CDR3 is 14 amino acids. V lost 3 bases to trimming and J lost 5 bases, with 11 bases between them. DNA of the CDR3: TGTGCCAGCAGTTTTGGACCGGAGGATCAGCCCCAGCATTTT. It yields the protein CASSFGPEDQPQHF.

This clonotype was seen repeatedly, ten times or more. This chain uses TRBV7-9 with TRBJ2-7; maybe TRBD2 (7 bases). Germline V CDR1 and CDR2: SEHNR, FQNEAQ (reference sequence). Trimming shortened V by 5 bases and J by 0 bases, and 20 bases separated the two germline ends. CDR3 length equals 17 residues. The CDR3 loop reads CASSPPSRGPRSYEQYF. The DNA for the CDR3 is TGTGCCAGCAGCCCCCCTTCGCGGGGGCCCCGCTCCTACGAGCAGTACTTC.

This clonotype was counted many times. This chain links TRBV28 with TRBJ1-1; D is possibly TRBD1 (6 bases). Germline lookup yields CDR1 MDHEN and CDR2 SYDVKM. The CDR3 runs to 15 residues. V was cut by 5 bases and J by 0 bases, with 13 bases left in between. CDR3 sequence: CASSVGGRMNTEAFF. The CDR3, as DNA: TGTGCCAGCAGTGTCGGGGGGCGGATGAACACTGAAGCTTTCTTT.

The chain couples TRBV7-9 to TRBJ2-6; possible D gene TRBD1, 5 bases. Between the trimmed V and J ends, which lost 6 bases and 0 bases, there was a span of 21 bases. The length of the CDR3 is 19 residues. CDR1 is SEHNR and CDR2 is FQNEAQ in the germline V gene (reference sequence). The CDR3, as DNA: TGTGCCAGCAGTTCTCCAGGGTTCTGGGTCCCCTCTGGGGCCAACGTCCTGACTTTC. This gives the protein CASSSPGFWVPSGANVLTF.

This rearrangement joins TRBV6-2 or TRBV6-3 to TRBJ2-6, with TRBD2 identical over 7 bases. Germline CDR1 is MNHEY and CDR2 is SVGEGT. The length of the CDR3 is 16 residues. V dropped 4 bases and J dropped 3; count of bases not matched to a gene: 6. Here the CDR3 reads CASSLVGGLGANVLTF. DNA for the CDR3: TGTGCCAGCAGTTTGGTGGGAGGGCTTGGGGCCAACGTCCTGACTTTC.

This clonotype was picked up a small number of times. The rearrangement joins TRBV4-1 to TRBJ1-1; D may be TRBD1 (6 bases). Germline values: CDR1 MGHRA, CDR2 YSYEKL. The CDR3 has 16 residues. V was cut by 4 bases and J by 0 bases, with 15 bases left in between. The CDR3 nucleotides read TGCGCCAGCAGCCCCGCCCCAGGGGACATGAACACTGAAGCTTTCTTT. Its translation is CASSPAPGDMNTEAFF.

This clonotype was seen a handful of times. This sequence joins TRBV5-5 and TRBJ1-5, with a tentative D call TRBD1 (5 bases). The CDR3 is 14 residues long. Germline V CDR1 and CDR2: SGHKS, YYEKEE (reference sequence). V was pared by 2 bases and J by 4 bases, with 10 bases between. CDR3 bases: TGTGCCAGCAGCTTCGGAGGGGCAAATCAGCCCCAGCATTTT. Its protein product is CASSFGGANQPQHF.

This clonotype was counted many times. V usage is TRBV28 and J usage is TRBJ2-7; TRBD2 matches at 9 bases. The CDR3 covers 17 residues. Germline assignment: CDR1 MDHEN and CDR2 SYDVKM. With V trimmed by 3 bases and J by 6 bases, 15 bases remained unmatched. The CDR3 spells CASSLAGGPGFISEQYF. CDR3 nucleotide sequence: TGTGCCAGCAGTTTGGCGGGAGGGCCAGGTTTCATCTCCGAGCAGTACTTC.

DNA for the CDR3: TGCAGTGCTAGAGTGAAGGGTGCGGGAGGGGAGACCCAGTACTTC. Translation: CSARVKGAGGETQYF. The chain couples TRBV20-1 to TRBJ2-5; 9 bases fit TRBD2. Germline-derived CDR1 and CDR2 are DFQATT and SNEGSKA (reference sequence). V shed 1 base, J shed 5 bases, and the junction held 8 bases outside the gene matches. The CDR3 sequence is 15 residues long.

The chain employs TRBV19 and TRBJ2-2, with D possibly TRBD1 on 5 matching bases. Between the trimmed V and J ends, which lost 7 bases and 1 base, there was a span of 10 bases. Germline V gives CDR1 LNHDA, CDR2 SQIVND (reference sequence). The CDR3 spans 14 residues. In DNA form, the CDR3 reads TGTGCCAGTATTTCCGACAGGAACACCGGGGAGCTGTTTTTT. It is translated as CASISDRNTGELFF. Based on the CDR3 plus reference TRBV19 and TRBJ2-2, the full variable domain is DGGITQSPKYLFRKEGQNVTLSCEQNLNHDAMYWYRQDPGQGLRLIYYSQIVNDFQKGDIAEGYSVSREKKESFPLTVTSAQKNPTAFYLCASISDRNTGELFFGEGSRLTVL.

This clonotype was detected many times. The rearrangement uses TRBV25-1 and TRBJ2-7, with no clear D. Germline V gene sequence: CDR1 MGHDK, CDR2 SYGVNS. The ends were cut back, 1 base at V and 0 bases at J, with 7 bases in the middle. The CDR3 length is 14 residues. The CDR3 sequence: CASSEFGGSYEQYF. The CDR3 bases are TGTGCCAGCAGTGAATTCGGCGGCTCCTACGAGCAGTACTTC.

The chain recombines TRBV11-2 with TRBJ2-3; 7 bases align to TRBD1. V lost 2 bases to trimming and J lost 6 bases; unmatched junction nucleotides: 11. The V gene's germline CDR1 is SGHAT and CDR2 FQNNGV. The CDR3 spans 16 residues. CDR3 in amino acids: CASSLSRAFRGDTQYF. In nucleotides, the CDR3 is TGTGCCAGCAGCTTATCTCGGGCATTCAGGGGGGATACGCAGTATTTT.

Many counts were recorded for this clonotype. The chain uses TRBV5-6 and TRBJ2-3; D call uncertain. Germline V CDR1 and CDR2: SGHDT, YYEEEE. The CDR3 totals 17 residues. V lost 4 bases and J 2 bases, leaving 20 bases between the germline ends. The DNA of the CDR3 is TGTGCCAGCAGCCTACGGATGTCTCTTGGGTTCACAGATACGCAGTATTTT. It is translated as CASSLRMSLGFTDTQYF.